Following are 32 T cell receptor beta chains from one sample sequenced in a study of beta chain features in type 1 diabetes. The whole isolated RNA underwent reverse transcription, so sequencing captured expressed TCRB transcripts. Here immunoSEQ multiplex PCR was the method, and the copy in TCRdb shows in-frame clones only, minus some. The sample has 350,000 to 400,000 clones; around 15% are singletons. Sequencing input: naive CD4+ T cells from blood. The receptors stem from a woman aged 18-29 years in good health.

The CDR3 DNA is TGTGCCAGTAGCCAGGGACTAGCGGGGCCATACGAGCAGTACTTC. Protein sequence: CASSQGLAGPYEQYF. J is TRBJ2-7 and V is TRBV19, with 13 bases lining up with TRBD2. The CDR3 has 15 amino acids. The V gene's germline CDR1 is LNHDA and CDR2 SQIVND (reference sequence). V lost 6 bases to trimming and J lost 4 bases; unmatched junction nucleotides: 6.

This clone was found a few times. V gene TRBV27 combines with J gene TRBJ2-7, with TRBD1 matching 8 bases. V was clipped by 5 bases and J by 2 bases; unmatched bases: 14. The CDR3 covers 17 residues. Germline V lookup: CDR1 MNHEY, CDR2 SMNVEV (reference sequence). The CDR3 nucleotides are TGTGCCAGCAGTCCGCGCGCAGGGGGCGAAATCACCTACGAGCAGTACTTC. This translates into CASSPRAGGEITYEQYF.

A remark on this clone: Other DNA sequences within the sample encode an identical CDR3. The V gene is TRBV18, the J gene TRBJ2-1, with TRBD2 identical over 14 bases. The CDR3 is 15 residues long. The germline CDR1 and CDR2 sequences are KGHSH and LQKENI. V lost 3 bases, J lost 6 bases, and 1 base stayed unmatched. In nucleotides, the CDR3 is TGTGCCAGCTCACCCGGACTAGCGGGAGGCAATGAGCAGTTCTTC. Protein: CASSPGLAGGNEQFF.

This clone was found a few times. The V gene is TRBV5-1, the J gene TRBJ2-7; the match to TRBD1 covers 9 bases. J was trimmed by 3 bases and V by 2 bases; bases with no gene match: 6. The CDR3 runs 15 residues. Germline loops: CDR1 SGHRS, CDR2 YFSETQ. CDR3 sequence (DNA): TGCGCCAGCAGCTTTTACAGGGGGCTAAACTACGAGCAGTACTTC. Protein product: CASSFYRGLNYEQYF.

There are a few counts of this clone. The chain combines TRBV9 with TRBJ2-5; perhaps TRBD1 as D (6 bases). The germline V and J ends were trimmed by 4 bases and 0 bases, with 13 bases remaining between them. This CDR3 has 15 residues. CDR1 is SGDLS, CDR2 YYNGEE, per germline. CDR3: CASSFPGADQETQYF. In nucleotides, the CDR3 is TGTGCCAGCAGCTTCCCAGGGGCCGACCAAGAGACCCAGTACTTC.

This clone came up a few times. This chain uses TRBV4-1 with TRBJ2-1; 9 nucleotides agree with TRBD2. CDR1 and CDR2 (germline): MGHRA, YSYEKL. V lost 1 base, J lost 9 bases, and 7 bases stayed unmatched. The CDR3 runs 15 residues. The CDR3 nucleotides read TGCGCCAGCAGCCAAGTGGGCGGGAGGGCCGGTGAGCAGTTCTTC. Amino acid sequence: CASSQVGGRAGEQFF.

J is TRBJ2-5 and V is TRBV5-4, with D possibly being TRBD2 (6 bases). Trimming took off 0 bases at V and 5 bases at J, with 11 bases between the two ends. CDR1 is SGHNT, CDR2 YYREEE, per germline (reference sequence). This CDR3 region has 14 residues. CDR3 sequence: CASSLGLALETQYF. CDR3 coding DNA: TGTGCCAGCAGCTTGGGCCTAGCGCTGGAGACCCAGTACTTC. The whole variable domain, remainder taken from reference TRBV5-4 and TRBJ2-5, is ETGVTQSPTHLIKTRGQQVTLRCSSQSGHNTVSWYQQALGQGPQFIFQYYREEENGRGNFPPRFSGLQFPNYSSELNVNALELDDSALYLCASSLGLALETQYFGPGTRLLVL.

The CDR3 bases are TGTGCCAGCTCACTTACAGGGGCCAGACAGCCCCAGCATTTT. Translated: CASSLTGARQPQHF. The gene calls are TRBV18 and TRBJ1-5, with 7 bases matching TRBD1. V shed 4 bases and J 7 bases; nucleotides not matched to a gene: 7. The CDR3 consists of 14 residues. Germline V gene lookup returns CDR1 KGHSH and CDR2 LQKENI.

V and J are TRBV2 and TRBJ2-1; perhaps TRBD1 as D (5 bases). This CDR3 contains 12 residues. Germline V gene sequence: CDR1 SNHLY, CDR2 FYNNEI. Trimming cost V 6 bases and J 8 bases, with 11 bases left between them. Here the CDR3 reads CASRTLGDEQFF. CDR3 coding DNA: TGTGCCAGCAGGACCTTAGGGGATGAGCAGTTCTTC.

This clone was picked up a small number of times. The chain combines TRBV9 with TRBJ2-7; 7 bases agree with TRBD1. The CDR3 runs 13 residues. Per the germline V gene, CDR1 is SGDLS and CDR2 is YYNGEE. With 0 bases clipped from V and 10 bases from J, the junction kept 7 bases outside the gene matches. Here the CDR3 reads CASSVVSRGFQYF. CDR3 DNA sequence: TGTGCCAGCAGCGTAGTAAGCAGGGGGTTTCAGTACTTC.

The sample holds a few counts of this clone. The genes are TRBV2 and TRBJ2-5; 7 nucleotides agree with TRBD1. V lost 6 bases to trimming and J lost 4 bases; unmatched junction nucleotides: 8. Germline V gene sequence: CDR1 SNHLY, CDR2 FYNNEI. This CDR3 has 14 residues. This chain's CDR3 is CASRPTGVGETQYF. The CDR3 DNA sequence: TGTGCCAGCAGGCCAACAGGGGTTGGAGAGACCCAGTACTTC.

The chain has TRBV28 and TRBJ2-5, with 10 bases identical to TRBD2. The CDR3 is 16 amino acids. The V and J ends lost 4 bases and 0 bases, in that order; junction bases with no gene match: 5. CDR1 is MDHEN and CDR2 is SYDVKM in the germline V gene. The CDR3 nucleotides read TGTGCCAGCAGTTCCTGGACTAGCGGTTACCAAGAGACCCAGTACTTC. Encoded protein: CASSSWTSGYQETQYF.

This sequence joins TRBV21-1 and TRBJ2-3; the tabulated D call, TRBD2, remains unverified against the DNA. TRBV21-1 is an annotated pseudogene. CDR3 size: 16 residues. The CDR3 nucleotides read TGTGCCAGCAGCCTTGCGGGACTAGCGGCCAATTATACGCAGTATTTT. Encoded protein: CASSLAGLAANYTQYF.

This clone was detected only a few times. The chain carries TRBV5-1 and TRBJ1-2; D unclear. Germline assignment: CDR1 SGHRS and CDR2 YFSETQ. V was pared by 5 bases and J by 2 bases, with 10 bases between. This CDR3 is 13 amino acids long. The CDR3 loop reads CASSSGVNYGYTF. CDR3 nucleotide sequence: TGCGCCAGCAGTTCCGGAGTCAACTATGGCTACACCTTC.

This clone was seen more than once but under ten times. This chain connects TRBV2 to TRBJ2-7; tentative D call: TRBD1 (5 bases). V lost 6 bases and J 6 bases, leaving 15 bases between the germline ends. Germline loops: CDR1 SNHLY, CDR2 FYNNEI. The CDR3 has 13 residues. The CDR3 reads CASRFQGVGEQYF. The CDR3 DNA is TGTGCCAGCAGGTTTCAGGGTGTTGGCGAGCAGTACTTC.

The V call is TRBV6-6, the J call TRBJ1-5; the D gene is possibly TRBD1 (5 bases). The germline V and J ends were trimmed by 5 bases and 6 bases, with 20 bases remaining between them. Germline loops: CDR1 MNHNY, CDR2 SVGAGI (reference sequence). CDR3 length: 16 residues. Written as DNA, the CDR3 is TGTGCCAGCAGTGGACGGGACTTCCGGGCCGGTCAGCCCCAGCATTTT. It encodes CASSGRDFRAGQPQHF.

The chain is built from TRBV6-6 and TRBJ1-5; possible D gene TRBD1, 6 bases. The CDR3 consists of 14 residues. Trimming removed 7 bases at V and 0 bases at J, with 10 bases between. Germline values: CDR1 MNHNY, CDR2 SVGAGI (reference sequence). The CDR3 here is CASNNRDSNQPQHF. DNA of the CDR3: TGTGCCAGCAACAACAGGGATAGCAATCAGCCCCAGCATTTT.

This clone turned up a few times. The CDR3 here is CASSSRGSRSSYNEQFF. In DNA form, the CDR3 reads TGTGCCAGCAGTTCCAGGGGTAGCCGAAGCTCCTACAATGAGCAGTTCTTC. J is TRBJ2-1 and V is TRBV28, with D possibly matching TRBD1 (6 bases). V was shortened by 4 bases and J by 0 bases, with 16 bases between the two germline ends. CDR1 and CDR2 (germline): MDHEN, SYDVKM. This CDR3 spans 17 amino acids.

This clone came up a few times. The chain has TRBV7-9 and TRBJ2-2, with a tentative D call TRBD2 (5 bases). Trimming pared 7 bases from V and 1 base from J, leaving 13 bases between. Germline-derived CDR1 and CDR2 are SEHNR and FQNEAQ (reference sequence). The CDR3 has 15 amino acids. In nucleotides, the CDR3 is TGTGCCAGCATCAATCGGGGTGTGAACACCGGGGAGCTGTTTTTT. Translating gives CASINRGVNTGELFF.

This clone was detected a few times. The rearrangement joins TRBV29-1 to TRBJ1-2; tentatively, D is TRBD1 (6 bases). The CDR3 is made up of 14 amino acids. CDR1 and CDR2 (germline): SQVTM, ANQGSEA. Trimming stripped 0 bases from V and 5 bases from J, with 13 bases between. The CDR3 sequence is CSVEDPRGGYGYTF. CDR3 coding DNA: TGCAGCGTTGAAGATCCCAGGGGTGGGTATGGCTACACCTTC.

This chain connects TRBV7-9 to TRBJ2-5; 8 bases are a match to TRBD1. CDR1 and CDR2 (germline): SEHNR, FQNEAQ (reference sequence). The CDR3 length is 12 residues. With 5 bases clipped from V and 5 bases from J, the junction kept 1 base outside the gene matches. The CDR3 here is CASSRDRETQYF. In nucleotides, the CDR3 is TGTGCCAGCAGCCGGGACAGGGAGACCCAGTACTTC. The variable domain in full, with the rest retrieved from reference TRBV7-9 and TRBJ2-5, is DTGVSQNPRHKITKRGQNVTFRCDPISEHNRLYWYRQTLGQGPEFLTYFQNEAQLEKSRLLSDRFSAERPKGSFSTLEIQRTEQGDSAMYLCASSRDRETQYFGPGTRLLVL.

This clone was counted a few times. The chain is built from TRBV2 and TRBJ1-5; 8 nucleotides agree with TRBD1. The CDR3 has 12 amino acids. The germline CDR1 and CDR2 sequences are SNHLY and FYNNEI. J was trimmed by 4 bases and V by 9 bases; bases with no gene match: 2. In nucleotides, the CDR3 is TGTGCCAGTGGGACAGGAAATCAGCCCCAGCATTTT. Protein sequence: CASGTGNQPQHF. Drawing the rest from reference TRBV2 and TRBJ1-5, the complete variable domain is EPEVTQTPSHQVTQMGQEVILRCVPISNHLYFYWYRQILGQKVEFLVSFYNNEISEKSEIFDDQFSVERPDGSNFTLKIRSTKLEDSAMYFCASGTGNQPQHFGDGTRLSIL.

This clone has more than one count but fewer than ten. The chain recombines TRBV5-6 with TRBJ2-7, with 10 positions matching TRBD2. V was clipped by 2 bases and J by 2 bases; unmatched bases: 1. The CDR3 length is 14 residues. Per the germline V gene, CDR1 is SGHDT and CDR2 is YYEEEE. The CDR3 DNA follows: TGTGCCAGCAGCTTACTAGCGGGGACCTACGAGCAGTACTTC. Protein sequence: CASSLLAGTYEQYF.

This sequence joins TRBV7-2 and TRBJ2-5; a possible D gene is TRBD1 (6 bases). The ends were cut back, 0 bases at V and 0 bases at J, with 11 bases in the middle. The CDR3 consists of 16 residues. The germline gives CDR1 SGHTA, CDR2 FQGNSA. The CDR3 loop reads CASSLALQGYQETQYF. The CDR3 DNA sequence: TGTGCCAGCAGCTTAGCGCTGCAGGGGTACCAAGAGACCCAGTACTTC.

The chain uses TRBV5-6 and TRBJ2-1; 8 bases are a match to TRBD2. The CDR3 has 16 residues. Germline V gives CDR1 SGHDT, CDR2 YYEEEE. After removal of 1 base from V and 4 bases from J, the junction contained 7 bases not matched to a gene. Here the CDR3 DNA reads TGTGCCAGCAGCTTGTTCTCTAGCGGGCATTACAATGAGCAGTTCTTC. Protein: CASSLFSSGHYNEQFF.

The genes are TRBV5-1 and TRBJ2-5; 10 bases match TRBD2. Per germline, CDR1 SGHRS and CDR2 YFSETQ. The J segment lost 4 bases and the V segment lost 3 bases, leaving 15 bases of the junction unmatched. This CDR3 has 18 amino acids. CDR3 nucleotides: TGCGCCAGCAGCTCCCCCATGGGCCTAGCGGGAGTTGGAGAGACCCAGTACTTC. This codes for CASSSPMGLAGVGETQYF.

This clone has more than one count but fewer than ten. The chain is built from TRBV30 and TRBJ2-7; 13 bases match TRBD2. There are 14 residues in the CDR3. Germline loops: CDR1 GTSNPN, CDR2 SVGIG (reference sequence). V gave up 2 bases and J gave up 4 bases; unmatched junction bases: 2. CDR3 in DNA: TGTGCCTGGAGTTGGACTAGCGGGAGTTACGAGCAGTACTTC. Translating it yields CAWSWTSGSYEQYF.

The chain joins TRBV7-2 to TRBJ2-5; unclear D gene. V was pared by 7 bases and J by 0 bases, with 15 bases between. Germline V gene data show CDR1 as SGHTA and CDR2 as FQGNSA. The CDR3 is 15 amino acids. CDR3 protein: CASTPLLLYQETQYF. CDR3 DNA sequence: TGTGCCAGCACGCCCCTTCTATTGTACCAAGAGACCCAGTACTTC.

This clone was seen a few times. The chain uses TRBV15 and TRBJ2-7; TRBD2 matches 7 bases. CDR1 and CDR2 from the germline V gene are LNHNV and YYDKDF (reference sequence). There are 13 residues in the CDR3. The V and J ends lost 5 bases and 4 bases, in that order; junction bases with no gene match: 5. The CDR3 loop is CATSGGGSYEQYF. In nucleotides, the CDR3 is TGTGCCACCAGCGGCGGCGGGAGTTACGAGCAGTACTTC.

The chain joins TRBV30 to TRBJ1-3; a weak D match, TRBD1 (6 bases). Trimming cost V 2 bases and J 4 bases, with 9 bases left between them. This CDR3 spans 13 amino acids. From germline, CDR1 is GTSNPN and CDR2 SVGIG (reference sequence). CDR3 sequence reads: CAWSQGHGNTIYF. For the CDR3, the DNA is TGTGCCTGGAGTCAGGGACACGGAAACACCATATATTTT.

The chain uses TRBV19 and TRBJ2-1; 7 bases are shared with TRBD2. The CDR3 runs 14 residues. Germline lookup yields CDR1 LNHDA and CDR2 SQIVND (reference sequence). The V segment lost 6 bases and the J segment 0 bases; nucleotides outside the gene matches: 2. In DNA, the CDR3 is TGTGCCAGTAGCCGCGGGGGCTCCTACAATGAGCAGTTCTTC. This gives the protein CASSRGGSYNEQFF.

There are a few counts of this clone. The chain combines TRBV11-2 with TRBJ2-5; a weak D match, TRBD1 (5 bases). Per the germline V gene, CDR1 is SGHAT and CDR2 is FQNNGV. CDR3 size: 13 residues. Trimming took 3 bases from V and 2 from J, leaving 7 bases between them. The CDR3 is CASSFWTQETQYF. CDR3 nucleotides: TGTGCCAGCAGCTTTTGGACACAAGAGACCCAGTACTTC.